What follows are 31 T cell receptor beta chains derived from one specimen sequenced in a study of blood T cells in healthy people across ages. The second PCR ran about 6 to 11 cycles with a sample-barcoded 5' primer and J-beta primers. TCRdb itself ran the 5' RACE reads through MiXCR, one entry per CDR3 protein. The sample holds about 650,000 distinct CDR3 sequences, approximately 31% seen once. Specimen: blood. All receptors come from a woman over 75 in good health.

The rearrangement joins TRBV7-2 to TRBJ2-3, with 11 nucleotides matching TRBD2. Germline V lookup: CDR1 SGHTA, CDR2 FQGNSA. This CDR3 comprises 15 residues. The V gene end was trimmed by 1 base and the J gene end by 6 bases; junction bases not matched to a gene: 3. As DNA, the CDR3 is TGTGCCAGCAGCTTAGTGTCTAGCGGGAGGGATACGCAGTATTTT. Translating it yields CASSLVSSGRDTQYF.

This sequence joins TRBV20-1 and TRBJ2-5; tentatively, D is TRBD2 (5 bases). Trimming removed 4 bases at V and 5 bases at J, with 14 bases between. The CDR3 loop spans 13 amino acids. The germline V gene encodes CDR1 DFQATT and CDR2 SNEGSKA (reference sequence). This CDR3 is CSATDWNRETQYF. In DNA, the CDR3 is TGCAGTGCTACGGACTGGAATAGGGAGACCCAGTACTTC.

The V gene is TRBV5-1, the J gene TRBJ1-2, with 7 bases that match TRBD1. Trimming at V came to 6 bases and at J to 4 bases, leaving 9 bases not matched to a gene. Germline lookup yields CDR1 SGHRS and CDR2 YFSETQ. The CDR3 covers 14 residues. This chain's CDR3 is CASTWDSSRYGYTF. In nucleotides, the CDR3 is TGCGCCAGCACCTGGGACAGCTCTCGCTATGGCTACACCTTC.

The V and J genes are TRBV2 and TRBJ2-5; 9 bases are a match to TRBD2. The V segment lost 1 base and the J segment 5 bases; nucleotides outside the gene matches: 11. The CDR3 covers 17 residues. Germline CDR1 is SNHLY and CDR2 is FYNNEI. For the CDR3, the DNA is TGTGCCAGCAGTGAAGGAATGCGGGGGGGCCAGGGGGAGACCCAGTACTTC. Amino acids: CASSEGMRGGQGETQYF.

There are many counts of this clonotype. The rearrangement links TRBV29-1 to TRBJ2-5, with TRBD2 identical over 10 bases. This CDR3 region has 17 residues. The germline V gene encodes CDR1 SQVTM and CDR2 ANQGSEA. J gave up 2 bases and V 6 bases, and 15 bases lay outside the gene matches. CDR3 nucleotides: TGCAGCGTGGATTCTAGCGGGGGAAACTTTTTACAAGAGACCCAGTACTTC. This codes for CSVDSSGGNFLQETQYF. The whole variable domain, remainder taken from reference TRBV29-1 and TRBJ2-5, is SAVISQKPSRDICQRGTSLTIQCQVDSQVTMMFWYRQQPGQSLTLIATANQGSEATYESGFVIDKFPISRPNLTFSTLTVSNMSPEDSSIYLCSVDSSGGNFLQETQYFGPGTRLLVL.

The chain has TRBV11-2 and TRBJ2-7, with D tentatively TRBD1 (5 bases). The CDR3 runs to 14 residues. Germline loops: CDR1 SGHAT, CDR2 FQNNGV. V dropped 2 bases and J dropped 6 bases, with 14 bases sitting between them. CDR3 sequence reads: CASSLQETVGEQYF. CDR3 nucleotide sequence: TGTGCCAGCAGCTTACAGGAGACAGTGGGCGAGCAGTACTTC.

About this clonotype: One junction end disagrees with the germline gene, perhaps due to a read error. The J gene is TRBJ2-3, the V gene TRBV12-3 or TRBV12-4, with 12 bases fitting TRBD2. The CDR3 runs to 15 residues. CDR3: CASSLPSGRVDTQYF. The DNA for the CDR3 is TGCGCCAGCAGTTTACCTAGCGGGAGGGTTGATACGCAGTATTTT.

This clonotype was seen a handful of times. The V gene is TRBV7-3, the J gene TRBJ1-1; no clear D. The CDR3 length is 17 residues. Trimming cost V 5 bases and J 1 base, with 20 bases left between them. Germline CDR1 and CDR2: SGHTA and FQGTGA. The CDR3 here is CASSRTVLGSANTEAFF. CDR3 coding DNA: TGTGCCAGCAGCCGTACTGTATTGGGATCCGCGAACACTGAAGCTTTCTTT.

The chain links TRBV20-1 to TRBJ2-1, with TRBD1 identical over 8 bases. The CDR3 runs to 13 residues. J gave up 5 bases and V 5 bases, and 5 bases lay outside the gene matches. CDR1 and CDR2 from the germline V gene are DFQATT and SNEGSKA (reference sequence). The chain's CDR3 is CSADRGADNEQFF. Here the CDR3 DNA reads TGCAGTGCTGACAGGGGCGCTGACAATGAGCAGTTCTTC.

The chain has TRBV29-1 and TRBJ2-7; 10 positions agree with TRBD1. V shed 7 bases and J 6 bases; nucleotides not matched to a gene: 9. CDR1 and CDR2 (germline): SQVTM, ANQGSEA. The CDR3 covers 13 residues. CDR3 sequence (DNA): TGCAGCGCCGCCGGGACAGGGGTTGCCGAGCAGTACTTC. It is translated as CSAAGTGVAEQYF.

This clonotype was recorded at least ten times. V and J are TRBV5-1 and TRBJ1-1; perhaps TRBD1 as D (6 bases). CDR3 size: 15 residues. CDR1 SGHRS and CDR2 YFSETQ come from the germline V gene. Trimming took 4 bases from V and 4 from J, leaving 17 bases between them. CDR3 region: CASSPRPGQPTEAFF. The CDR3, as DNA: TGCGCCAGCAGCCCCCGACCGGGACAACCCACTGAAGCTTTCTTT.

This chain connects TRBV29-1 to TRBJ1-1; possibly TRBD1 for D (5 bases). This CDR3 region has 13 residues. Germline CDR1 and CDR2: SQVTM and ANQGSEA. V gave up 4 bases and J gave up 1 base, with 10 bases separating them. CDR3 DNA sequence: TGCAGCGTTGCGGGGGATAGGAACACTGAAGCTTTCTTT. Protein: CSVAGDRNTEAFF.

The chain recombines TRBV27 with TRBJ2-5; 9 bases match TRBD1. V shed 4 bases, J shed 7 bases, and the junction held 10 bases outside the gene matches. CDR1 MNHEY and CDR2 SMNVEV come from the germline V gene (reference sequence). The CDR3 covers 15 residues. In DNA, the CDR3 is TGTGCCAGCAGTTCGGCCGGACAGGGGAAAGCGACCCAGTACTTC. This translates into CASSSAGQGKATQYF.

This chain links TRBV5-1 with TRBJ2-7; 7 bases are shared with TRBD1. The CDR3 extends over 14 amino acids. Losses at the gene ends were 4 bases for V and 6 bases for J; bases not matched to a gene: 10. Germline V CDR1 and CDR2: SGHRS, YFSETQ. CDR3: CASSQNRQGSEQYF. For the CDR3, the DNA is TGCGCCAGCAGCCAAAATCGACAGGGTTCCGAGCAGTACTTC.

This clonotype has only a few counts. With a much larger clone just one base away, this may be a read error. The chain is built from TRBV7-2 and TRBJ2-1; D gene uncertain. V lost 3 bases and J 0 bases, leaving 9 bases between the germline ends. The V gene's germline CDR1 is SGHTA and CDR2 FQGNSA. CDR3 length: 15 amino acids. CDR3 sequence (DNA): TGTGCCAGCAGCTTGTGTGGAATCTCCTACAATGAGCAGTTCTTC. This encodes CASSLCGISYNEQFF.

To note about this clonotype: A much larger clone lies a single base off, so this may be a read error. V is TRBV5-1 and J is TRBJ1-1; TRBD1 is a possible D gene (6 bases). The CDR3 loop spans 14 amino acids. CDR1 is SGHRS, CDR2 YFSETQ, per germline. CDR3 loop: CANSLGGTNTEAFF. For the CDR3, the DNA is TGCGCCAACAGCTTGGGAGGGACAAACACTGAAGCTTTCTTT.

This clonotype appeared a few times. Given a much more abundant clone one base away, this may be a read error. The chain employs TRBV5-1 and TRBJ1-2; D gene unclear. This CDR3 is built from 15 residues. Germline lookup yields CDR1 SGHRS and CDR2 YFSETQ. The CDR3, as DNA: TGCGCCGGCAGCTTGGAACCCCTAGTAGACTATGGCTACACCTTC. Translated: CAGSLEPLVDYGYTF.

In regard to this clonotype: Given a much more abundant clone one base away, this may be a read error. CDR3 sequence reads: CASSQTRARDTQYF. CDR3 nucleotide sequence: TGTGCCAGCAGCCAGACCCGTGCAAGGGATACGCAGTATTTT. This rearrangement joins TRBV3-1 to TRBJ2-3; D ambiguous. V was cut by 3 bases and J by 6 bases, with 13 bases left in between. The germline V gene encodes CDR1 LGHDT and CDR2 YNNKEL (reference sequence). The CDR3 runs 14 residues.

The sample holds a few counts of this clonotype. Being one base from a much bigger clone, this may be a read error. The rearrangement joins TRBV7-7 to TRBJ2-3, with D possibly TRBD2 on 6 matching bases. CDR3 length: 13 amino acids. Germline V gene sequence: CDR1 SSHAT, CDR2 FNYEAQ (reference sequence). CDR3 region: CASSLLRGDTQYF. In DNA, the CDR3 is TGTGCTAGCAGCCTATTACGGGGGGATACGCAGTATTTT.

Many counts were recorded for this clonotype. This chain uses TRBV4-2 with TRBJ2-1; possible D gene TRBD2, 6 bases. Trimming pared 4 bases from V and 6 bases from J, leaving 16 bases between. CDR1 is LGHNA, CDR2 YNFKEQ, per germline. This CDR3 contains 15 residues. The CDR3 coding sequence is TGTGCCAGCAGCCTAAGGGCGGGGAATTCCAATGAGCAGTTCTTC. Its translation is CASSLRAGNSNEQFF.

For this clonotype: One end of the junction is discordant with germline, which a read error may explain. The chain has TRBV12-5 and TRBJ1-5; D gene uncertain. The CDR3 extends over 13 amino acids. The germline V gene encodes CDR1 LGHNT and CDR2 FRNRAP. CDR3 coding DNA: TGTGCTAGGGGTTTCGGGGTAAATCAGCCCCAGCATTTT. Protein sequence: CARGFGVNQPQHF.

This clonotype has a count of ten or more. The chain couples TRBV6-2 or TRBV6-3 to TRBJ2-7; tentatively, D is TRBD1 (5 bases). In germline, CDR1 is MNHEY, CDR2 SVGEGT. The length of the CDR3 is 12 residues. V lost 3 bases to trimming and J lost 3 bases, with 6 bases between them. CDR3 sequence: CASSYDSYEQYF. The CDR3 DNA is TGTGCCAGCAGTTATGACAGCTACGAGCAGTACTTC.

Ten or more counts support this clonotype. This chain uses TRBV13 with TRBJ2-7, with 9 bases fitting TRBD2. This CDR3 contains 17 residues. Germline V gene lookup returns CDR1 PRHDT and CDR2 FYEKMQ (reference sequence). The trim removed 3 bases at V and 2 bases at J, leaving 11 bases unmatched. CDR3 amino acids: CASSFALAGGAAYEQYF. CDR3 bases: TGTGCCAGCAGCTTCGCCCTCGCGGGGGGGGCTGCCTACGAGCAGTACTTC. The full variable domain, in which reference TRBV13 and TRBJ2-7 provide the parts outside the CDR3, is AAGVIQSPRHLIKEKRETATLKCYPIPRHDTVYWYQQGPGQDPQFLISFYEKMQSDKGSIPDRFSAQQFSDYHSELNMSSLELGDSALYFCASSFALAGGAAYEQYFGPGTRLTVT.

This clonotype appeared many times. The V and J genes are TRBV30 and TRBJ2-5, with 9 bases that match TRBD1. The CDR3 has 15 amino acids. From germline, CDR1 is GTSNPN and CDR2 SVGIG (reference sequence). V gave up 4 bases and J gave up 6 bases; unmatched junction bases: 12. The CDR3 here is CAWTPRGQGQKTQYF. The CDR3, as DNA: TGTGCCTGGACCCCACGGGGACAGGGTCAAAAGACCCAGTACTTC.

The sample holds a few counts of this clonotype. The genes are TRBV20-1 and TRBJ1-1; D might be TRBD1 (5 bases). Between the trimmed V and J ends, which lost 1 base and 4 bases, there was a span of 19 bases. The length of the CDR3 is 16 residues. The germline CDR1 and CDR2 sequences are DFQATT and SNEGSKA (reference sequence). The CDR3 here is CSARAGRGGLGTEAFF. The CDR3 bases are TGCAGTGCTAGAGCAGGTCGGGGCGGGTTGGGCACTGAAGCTTTCTTT.

Many counts were recorded for this clonotype. V usage is TRBV20-1 and J usage is TRBJ2-7, with D hard to call. The CDR3 sequence is 14 residues long. Germline CDR1 DFQATT, CDR2 SNEGSKA (reference sequence). CDR3 amino acids: CSVRRMQTPYEQYF. The CDR3 DNA is TGCAGCGTTAGGAGAATGCAGACCCCCTACGAGCAGTACTTC.

As regards this clonotype: One end of the junction varies from germline; a read error may be responsible. This chain joins TRBV4-2 and TRBJ2-5; the D gene could be TRBD1 or TRBD2 (5 bases each). Germline V lookup: CDR1 LGHNA, CDR2 YNFKEQ. The CDR3 loop spans 16 amino acids. The CDR3 nucleotides read TGTGCCAGCAACCAAGATGGGTGGGGACCCCAAGAGACCCAGTACTTC. Its translation: CASNQDGWGPQETQYF.

In this sample, this clonotype turned up many times. The chain employs TRBV15 and TRBJ2-3; 10 positions match TRBD2. The J segment lost 1 base and the V segment lost 10 bases, leaving 11 bases of the junction unmatched. The length of the CDR3 is 16 residues. Germline V gene data show CDR1 as LNHNV and CDR2 as YYDKDF (reference sequence). Here the CDR3 DNA reads TGTGCCAGCGGGGGGCCTAGCGGGGGTGGCACAGATACGCAGTATTTT. Its protein is CASGGPSGGGTDTQYF.

Many counts were recorded for this clonotype. The gene calls are TRBV5-1 and TRBJ1-2, with no clear D. The CDR3 consists of 12 residues. V lost 5 bases and J lost 3, with 8 bases in between. The V gene's germline CDR1 is SGHRS and CDR2 YFSETQ. CDR3 nucleotide sequence: TGCGCCAGCAGTCCGAACTACTATGGCTACACCTTC. Residues: CASSPNYYGYTF.

In its sample, this clonotype was seen a few times. A much larger clone differs by one base, so this may be a read error. The chain has TRBV27 and TRBJ1-2; D is possibly TRBD1 (5 bases). This CDR3 region has 12 residues. Trimming took off 5 bases at V and 10 bases at J, with 14 bases between the two ends. Germline values: CDR1 MNHEY, CDR2 SMNVEV (reference sequence). CDR3 protein: CASSPNMGDYTF. CDR3 DNA sequence: TGTGCCAGCAGTCCCAATATGGGGGACTACACCTTC.

This CDR3 is CASSDVRAYWSGANVLTF. In DNA, the CDR3 is TGTGCCAGCAGCGATGTGAGGGCTTATTGGTCTGGGGCCAACGTCCTGACTTTC. The V and J genes are TRBV14 and TRBJ2-6, with D perhaps matching TRBD2 (5 bases). CDR3 length equals 18 residues. The germline V and J ends were trimmed by 5 bases and 1 base, with 18 bases remaining between them. Germline-derived CDR1 and CDR2 are SGHDN and FVKESK.